This T cell receptor beta chain was sequenced for a study of T cells in localized non-small cell lung cancer. To note about this clone: Its antigen is undetermined.

Data came from immunoSEQ multiplex PCR; TCRdb stores just in-frame clones and leaves some out. This sample has tens of thousands of clones, with around four fifths found just once. CDR3 length: 15 amino acids. Germline values: CDR1 LGHNA, CDR2 YSLEER. V shed 4 bases, J shed 3 bases, and the junction held 4 bases outside the gene matches. The study's findings and limits: Turning up in adjacent lung were a median roughly 62 of the top 100 tumor clones. Heterogeneity within the tumor remains possible, as just one region underwent sequencing.

The V and J genes are TRBV4-3 and TRBJ1-5; TRBD1 matches at 9 bases. Material: peripheral blood, obtained before any cancer treatment. The receptor was derived from a woman aged 35 to 69 with stage I lung adenocarcinoma. CDR3 sequence: CASSRTGAPNQPQHF. DNA for the CDR3: TGCGCCAGCAGCCGGACAGGGGCACCCAATCAGCCCCAGCATTTT.